What follows are 20 T cell receptor beta chains derived from one specimen sequenced in a study of blood T cell repertoires in COVID-19. Some clones are missing from TCRdb's copy, which holds only in-frame ones; the method was immunoSEQ multiplex PCR. The table has 150,000 to 180,000 clones, less than 95% seen once. Source material: peripheral blood. These receptor sequences come from a man aged 50-59 years with acute or convalescent COVID-19.

The CDR3 DNA follows: TGTGCCAGCAGCTTAGACAGGGGGTCCAACTATGGCTACACCTTC. Amino acid sequence: CASSLDRGSNYGYTF. The V call is TRBV7-9, the J call TRBJ1-2; 8 nucleotides line up with TRBD1. The V gene's germline CDR1 is SEHNR and CDR2 FQNEAQ (reference sequence). CDR3 length: 15 amino acids. V lost 1 base to trimming and J lost 2 bases; unmatched junction nucleotides: 3. The full variable domain, completed using reference TRBV7-9 and TRBJ1-2, is DTGVSQNPRHKITKRGQNVTFRCDPISEHNRLYWYRQTLGQGPEFLTYFQNEAQLEKSRLLSDRFSAERPKGSFSTLEIQRTEQGDSAMYLCASSLDRGSNYGYTFGSGTRLTVV.

This rearrangement joins TRBV15 to TRBJ2-7; TRBD1 is a possible D gene (7 bases). V was pared by 4 bases and J by 2 bases, with 21 bases between. The CDR3 is 17 residues long. Germline V gene lookup returns CDR1 LNHNV and CDR2 YYDKDF (reference sequence). The CDR3, as DNA: TGTGCCACCAGCAACCCCGGAGGAGGCAGGGGGGCCTACGAGCAGTACTTC. Its translation: CATSNPGGGRGAYEQYF.

V is TRBV30 and J is TRBJ2-1, with 8 bases fitting TRBD2. Germline V lookup: CDR1 GTSNPN, CDR2 SVGIG (reference sequence). After removal of 4 bases from V and 7 bases from J, the junction contained 9 bases not matched to a gene. CDR3 size: 14 residues. CDR3 sequence: CAWKGYGGGNEQFF. CDR3 DNA: TGTGCCTGGAAGGGGTACGGGGGGGGAAATGAGCAGTTCTTC.

The V and J genes are TRBV2 and TRBJ2-7; the match to TRBD1 covers 8 bases. The CDR3 covers 14 residues. After removal of 10 bases from V and 2 bases from J, the junction contained 10 bases not matched to a gene. Germline lookup yields CDR1 SNHLY and CDR2 FYNNEI. The CDR3 DNA reads TGTGCCACCCGGCTCGGGACAGGCACCTACGAGCAGTACTTC. It is translated as CATRLGTGTYEQYF.

In nucleotides, the CDR3 is TGTGCCAGCAGCTCACTGACCGGGGCTGAAGCTTTCTTT. This encodes CASSSLTGAEAFF. V gene TRBV6-5 combines with J gene TRBJ1-1, with D unresolved. V gave up 6 bases and J gave up 6 bases, with 14 bases separating them. The CDR3 contains 13 residues. Germline V gene sequence: CDR1 MNHEY, CDR2 SVGAGI.

This chain connects TRBV5-6 to TRBJ2-1; 15 positions match TRBD2. The trim removed 4 bases at V and 9 bases at J, leaving 11 bases unmatched. The CDR3 consists of 17 residues. The germline V gene has CDR1 SGHDT and CDR2 YYEEEE. CDR3 region: CASSVGLAGGPVSEQFF. For the CDR3, the DNA is TGTGCCAGCAGCGTGGGACTAGCGGGAGGCCCGGTCTCTGAGCAGTTCTTC.

The CDR3 DNA sequence: TGTGCCAGCAGGTCCGCCCGGACAGTTAACACTGAAGCTTTCTTT. Its translation: CASRSARTVNTEAFF. The gene calls are TRBV5-4 and TRBJ1-1, with D perhaps TRBD1 (6 bases). The CDR3 has 15 amino acids. V lost 5 bases and J 2 bases, leaving 16 bases between the germline ends. Germline CDR1 and CDR2: SGHNT and YYREEE (reference sequence).

The chain combines TRBV5-6 with TRBJ2-5, with 7 bases identical to TRBD1. V lost 1 base, J lost 2 bases, and 5 bases stayed unmatched. The germline gives CDR1 SGHDT, CDR2 YYEEEE. The CDR3 consists of 15 residues. CDR3 region: CASSLWAGGQETQYF. CDR3 in DNA: TGTGCCAGCAGCTTGTGGGCAGGGGGACAAGAGACCCAGTACTTC.

The V call is TRBV19, the J call TRBJ1-1, with TRBD1 matching over 9 bases. The CDR3 length is 14 residues. CDR1 and CDR2 from the germline V gene are LNHDA and SQIVND (reference sequence). Germline trimming cut 7 bases from V and 1 base from J; bases unmatched to any gene: 4. This chain's CDR3 is CASTPGQGNTEAFF. The CDR3 DNA reads as TGTGCCAGTACCCCGGGACAGGGGAACACTGAAGCTTTCTTT.

The chain recombines TRBV7-9 with TRBJ1-1, with D possibly being TRBD1 (6 bases). The germline CDR1 and CDR2 sequences are SEHNR and FQNEAQ (reference sequence). V gave up 7 bases and J gave up 8 bases, with 11 bases separating them. This CDR3 comprises 11 residues. The CDR3 DNA reads as TGTGCCAGCACCGACAGGACCGAAGCTTTCTTT. Its translation: CASTDRTEAFF.

The chain carries TRBV19 and TRBJ2-1; D is possibly TRBD2 (5 bases). CDR1 is LNHDA, CDR2 SQIVND, per germline (reference sequence). Trimming removed 6 bases from V and 0 bases from J, with 21 bases in between. The CDR3 consists of 18 residues. The CDR3 sequence: CASSSSRTFWGSYNEQFF. The DNA for the CDR3 is TGTGCCAGTAGCTCATCTCGGACTTTCTGGGGCTCCTACAATGAGCAGTTCTTC.

The chain couples TRBV5-1 to TRBJ1-2; TRBD1 matches 9 bases. This CDR3 comprises 15 residues. The junction had 4 bases not matched to a gene; V was cut back by 4 bases and J by 0 bases. From germline, CDR1 is SGHRS and CDR2 YFSETQ. The CDR3 coding sequence is TGCGCCAGCAGCGTAACAGGGGGCCCTAACTATGGCTACACCTTC. Amino acids: CASSVTGGPNYGYTF.

The chain joins TRBV3-1 (or the pseudogene TRBV3-2) to TRBJ2-2; TRBD1 is a possible D gene (5 bases). The germline CDR1 and CDR2 sequences are LGHDT and YNNKEL (reference sequence). With 4 bases removed from V and 7 bases from J, the gap between germline ends came to 16 bases. CDR3 length equals 15 residues. The DNA of the CDR3 is TGTGCCAGCAGCCTTAGGGGATCTAGTGACGGGGAGCTGTTTTTT. Its protein product is CASSLRGSSDGELFF.

This clone was counted once. CDR3: CASSPRRQTYQETQYF. Here the CDR3 DNA reads TGTGCCAGCAGCCCTAGGAGACAGACCTACCAAGAGACCCAGTACTTC. The chain is built from TRBV7-2 and TRBJ2-5; D is possibly TRBD1 (5 bases). Looked up from germline, CDR1 is SGHTA and CDR2 is FQGNSA. The CDR3 runs to 16 residues. Trimming left V 5 bases short and J 0 bases short, with 16 bases between.

J is TRBJ1-4 and V is TRBV3-1 (or the pseudogene TRBV3-2); no reliable D call. Trimming stripped 4 bases from V and 5 bases from J, with 14 bases between. The CDR3 consists of 15 residues. Germline V gene sequence: CDR1 LGHDT, CDR2 YNNKEL (reference sequence). As DNA, the CDR3 is TGTGCCAGCAGCCGTCTTACGGGTTGGAATGAAAAACTGTTTTTT. This sequence encodes CASSRLTGWNEKLFF.

The chain employs TRBV6-2 or TRBV6-3 and TRBJ1-5; TRBD1 aligns across 8 bases. V lost 2 bases, J lost 2 bases, and 2 bases stayed unmatched. The length of the CDR3 is 15 residues. The V gene's germline CDR1 is MNHEY and CDR2 SVGEGT. Here the CDR3 reads CASSYTGGGNQPQHF. CDR3 DNA sequence: TGTGCCAGCAGTTACACAGGGGGTGGCAATCAGCCCCAGCATTTT.

The rearrangement uses TRBV5-1 and TRBJ2-2, with a possible D match to TRBD2 (5 bases). Germline-derived CDR1 and CDR2 are SGHRS and YFSETQ. V gave up 2 bases and J gave up 4 bases, with 12 bases separating them. This CDR3 is built from 15 residues. The CDR3 is CASSFADSSTGELFF. CDR3 in DNA: TGCGCCAGCAGCTTTGCGGACTCCAGCACCGGGGAGCTGTTTTTT.

The J gene is TRBJ1-1, the V gene TRBV9, with unresolved D. The length of the CDR3 is 13 residues. Germline CDR1 reads SGDLS; CDR2 reads YYNGEE. V gave up 1 base and J gave up 4 bases, with 8 bases separating them. CDR3 nucleotide sequence: TGTGCCAGCAGCGTATTAGAGGGCACTGAAGCTTTCTTT. It yields the protein CASSVLEGTEAFF.

The chain employs TRBV7-8 and TRBJ2-2; perhaps TRBD2 as D (7 bases). Trimming pared 2 bases from V and 2 bases from J, leaving 18 bases between. The V gene's germline CDR1 is SGHVS and CDR2 FQNEAQ. The CDR3 has 18 residues. In DNA, the CDR3 is TGTGCCAGCAGCTTAAACGCCGGCGGGGGACATAACACCGGGGAGCTGTTTTTT. Translating gives CASSLNAGGGHNTGELFF. The complete variable domain, with remaining parts taken from reference TRBV7-8 and TRBJ2-2, reads GAGVSQSPRYKVAKRGQDVALRCDPISGHVSLFWYQQALGQGPEFLTYFQNEAQLDKSGLPSDRFFAERPEGSVSTLKIQRTQQEDSAVYLCASSLNAGGGHNTGELFFGEGSRLTVL.

This chain joins TRBV6-5 and TRBJ1-2, with D possibly TRBD1 on 5 matching bases. Germline V gene data show CDR1 as MNHEY and CDR2 as SVGAGI. The ends were cut back, 7 bases at V and 5 bases at J, with 20 bases in the middle. This CDR3 contains 15 residues. CDR3 DNA: TGTGCCAGCACCTCAGTAGGGTCAGGGTCGTATGGCTACACCTTC. Translated, it gives CASTSVGSGSYGYTF.